One TCR beta chain is described in this entry. Sequencing used immunoSEQ multiplex PCR; TCRdb keeps in-frame clones, though not all of them. The sample consists of about 35,000 clones, about 85% of them appearing once. The CDR3 spans 19 residues. Per germline, CDR1 SGDLS and CDR2 YYNGEE. V lost 0 bases and J lost 2; bases outside the gene matches: 12. Time point defined: new active TB diagnosis, blood taken before or within 7 days of starting treatment. This sample was included in a study of T cells in tuberculosis. Overall study: T cells were selected with CD1B tetramers loaded with glucose monomycolate. IGRA-negative adolescents, IGRA-positive adolescents with latent tuberculosis and adults with active tuberculosis formed this South African cohort.

This sample comprised PBMCs, obtained at tuberculosis diagnosis. The receptor's source is an adult with tuberculosis. The J gene is TRBJ2-5, the V gene TRBV9, with TRBD2 matching 11 bases. The CDR3 reads CASSVGISGGAVGQETQYF. CDR3 in DNA: TGTGCCAGCAGCGTAGGGATTAGCGGGGGGGCTGTGGGACAAGAGACCCAGTACTTC.